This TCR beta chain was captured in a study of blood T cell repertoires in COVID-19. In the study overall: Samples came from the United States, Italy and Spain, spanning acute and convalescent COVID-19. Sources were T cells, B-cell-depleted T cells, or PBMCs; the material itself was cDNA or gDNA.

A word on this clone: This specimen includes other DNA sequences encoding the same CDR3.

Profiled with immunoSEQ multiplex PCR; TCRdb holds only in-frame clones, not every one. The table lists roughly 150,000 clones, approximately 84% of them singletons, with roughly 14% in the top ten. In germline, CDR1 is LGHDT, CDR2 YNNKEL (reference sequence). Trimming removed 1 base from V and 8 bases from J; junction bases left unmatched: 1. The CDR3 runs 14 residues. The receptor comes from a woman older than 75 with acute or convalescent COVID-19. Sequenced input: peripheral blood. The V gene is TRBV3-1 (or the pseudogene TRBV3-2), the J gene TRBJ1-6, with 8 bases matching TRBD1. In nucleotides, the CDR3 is TGTGCCAGCAGCCAAGGACAGGGGTATTCACCCCTCCACTTT. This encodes CASSQGQGYSPLHF.